This TCR beta chain emerged from a study of shared clonotypes between healthy human individuals. Across the study: The plates for each donor numbered three CD4 naive, three CD4 memory, two CD8 naive and one CD8 memory.

The V gene end was trimmed by 4 bases and the J gene end by 5 bases; junction bases not matched to a gene: 11. CDR3 length equals 15 residues. CDR1 is SGHDT and CDR2 is YYEEEE in the germline V gene. Concerning this clone itself: Its antigen is currently unknown.

Study-wide results and caveats: Clonotype sharing among donors likely depends on sequencing depth. Generally, naive subsets came out with larger estimated richness than memory subsets.

The deep-level immunoSEQ assay was used. Data came from immunoSEQ multiplex PCR; TCRdb stores just in-frame clones and leaves some out. The sample has under 1,100,000 clones; 75% are singletons. The chain uses TRBV5-6 and TRBJ1-2, with 7 bases lining up with TRBD1. The clonotype comes from a young man in good health. Sequenced input: memory CD4+ T cells sorted from blood. Subset of the sample: CD45RA-negative fraction. CDR3: CASSPTGVGRYGYTF. DNA of the CDR3: TGTGCCAGCAGCCCTACAGGGGTGGGACGGTATGGCTACACCTTC.